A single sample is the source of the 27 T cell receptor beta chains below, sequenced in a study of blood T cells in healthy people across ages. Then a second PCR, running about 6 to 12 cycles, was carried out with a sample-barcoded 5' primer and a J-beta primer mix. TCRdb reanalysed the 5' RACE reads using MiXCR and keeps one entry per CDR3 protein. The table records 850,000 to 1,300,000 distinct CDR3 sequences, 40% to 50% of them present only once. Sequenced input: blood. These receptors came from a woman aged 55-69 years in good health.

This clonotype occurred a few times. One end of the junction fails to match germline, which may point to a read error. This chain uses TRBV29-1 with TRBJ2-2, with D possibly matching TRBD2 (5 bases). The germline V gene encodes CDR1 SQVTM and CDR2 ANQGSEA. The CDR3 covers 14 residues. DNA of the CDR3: TGCAGCGTTGAAAGCAGGCTAGTGGTCGGGGAGTTGTTTTTT. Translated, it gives CSVESRLVVGELFF.

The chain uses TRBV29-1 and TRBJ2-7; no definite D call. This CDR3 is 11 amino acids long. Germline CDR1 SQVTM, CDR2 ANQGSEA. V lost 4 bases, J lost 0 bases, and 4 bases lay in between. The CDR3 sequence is CSVVDSYEQYF. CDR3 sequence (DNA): TGCAGCGTTGTCGACTCCTACGAGCAGTACTTC.

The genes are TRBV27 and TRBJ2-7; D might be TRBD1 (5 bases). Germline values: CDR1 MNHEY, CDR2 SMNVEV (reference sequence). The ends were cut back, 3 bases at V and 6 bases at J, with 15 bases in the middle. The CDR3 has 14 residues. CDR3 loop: CASSFGPQGFEQYF. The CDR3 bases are TGTGCCAGCAGTTTCGGGCCTCAGGGTTTCGAGCAGTACTTC.

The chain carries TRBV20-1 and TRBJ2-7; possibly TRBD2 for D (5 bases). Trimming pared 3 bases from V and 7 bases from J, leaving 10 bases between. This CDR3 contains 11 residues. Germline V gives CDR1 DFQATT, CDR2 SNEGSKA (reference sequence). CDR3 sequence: CSARSWEEQYF. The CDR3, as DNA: TGCAGTGCTAGGTCGTGGGAGGAGCAGTACTTC.

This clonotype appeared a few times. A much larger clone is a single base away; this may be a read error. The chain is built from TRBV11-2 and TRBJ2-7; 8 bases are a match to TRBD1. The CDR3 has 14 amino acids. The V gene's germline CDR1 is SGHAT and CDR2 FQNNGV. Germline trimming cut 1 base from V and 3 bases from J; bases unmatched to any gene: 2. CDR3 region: CASSLGTGYYEQYF. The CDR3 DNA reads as TGTGCCAGCAGCTTAGGGACAGGGTACTACGAGCAGTACTTC.

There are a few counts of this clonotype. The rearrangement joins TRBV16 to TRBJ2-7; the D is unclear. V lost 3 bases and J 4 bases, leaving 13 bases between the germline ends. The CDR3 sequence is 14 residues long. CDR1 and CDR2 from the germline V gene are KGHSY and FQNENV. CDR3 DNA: TGTGCCAGCAGCCAGGAACACTCCGGGTACGAGCAGTACTTC. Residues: CASSQEHSGYEQYF.

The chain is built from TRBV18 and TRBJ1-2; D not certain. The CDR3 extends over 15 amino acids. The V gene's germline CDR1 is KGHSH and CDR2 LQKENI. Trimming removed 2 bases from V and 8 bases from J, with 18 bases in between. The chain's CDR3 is CASSPIGRPVSGYTF. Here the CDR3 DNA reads TGTGCCAGCTCACCAATAGGGAGGCCGGTCTCAGGCTACACCTTC.

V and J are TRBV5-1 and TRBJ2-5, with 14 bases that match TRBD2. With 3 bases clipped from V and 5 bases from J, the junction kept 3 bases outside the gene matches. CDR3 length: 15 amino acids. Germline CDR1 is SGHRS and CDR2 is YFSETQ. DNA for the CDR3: TGCGCCAGCAGCTGGGGACTAGCGGGAGTGGAGACCCAGTACTTC. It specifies CASSWGLAGVETQYF.

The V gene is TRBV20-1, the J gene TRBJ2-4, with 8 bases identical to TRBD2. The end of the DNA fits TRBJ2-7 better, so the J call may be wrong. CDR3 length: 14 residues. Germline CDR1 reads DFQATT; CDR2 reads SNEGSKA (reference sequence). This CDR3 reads CSATYSGIGYEQYF. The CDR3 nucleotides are TGCAGTGCTACGTATAGCGGGATAGGGTACGAGCAGTACTTC.

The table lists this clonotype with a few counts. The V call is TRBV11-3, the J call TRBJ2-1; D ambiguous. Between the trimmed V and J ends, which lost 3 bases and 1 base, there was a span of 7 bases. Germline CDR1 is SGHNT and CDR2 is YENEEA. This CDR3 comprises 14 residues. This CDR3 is CASSFKGSYNEQFF. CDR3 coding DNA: TGTGCCAGCAGCTTCAAAGGATCCTACAATGAGCAGTTCTTC.

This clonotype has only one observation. The CDR3 bases are TGCAGCGTTGAGTACCAGAGATCCTACAATGAGCAGTTCTTC. This encodes CSVEYQRSYNEQFF. The J gene is TRBJ2-1, the V gene TRBV29-1; D not certain. This CDR3 has 14 residues. Germline CDR1 reads SQVTM; CDR2 reads ANQGSEA. Trimming took 3 bases from V and 1 from J, leaving 10 bases between them.

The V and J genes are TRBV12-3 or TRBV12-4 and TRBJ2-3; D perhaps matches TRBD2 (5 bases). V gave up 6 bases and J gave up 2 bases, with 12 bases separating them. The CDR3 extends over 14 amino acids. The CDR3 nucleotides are TGTGCCAGCAGCATAGCGCGAGACACAGATACGCAGTATTTT. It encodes CASSIARDTDTQYF.

CDR3 protein: CASSTEMTATNEKLFF. The CDR3 DNA follows: TGTGCCAGCAGTACCGAAATGACAGCAACTAATGAAAAACTGTTTTTT. The chain is built from TRBV25-1 and TRBJ1-4; D might be TRBD1 (5 bases). The CDR3 is made up of 16 amino acids. Trimming stripped 5 bases from V and 0 bases from J, with 13 bases between. Germline V CDR1 and CDR2: MGHDK, SYGVNS.

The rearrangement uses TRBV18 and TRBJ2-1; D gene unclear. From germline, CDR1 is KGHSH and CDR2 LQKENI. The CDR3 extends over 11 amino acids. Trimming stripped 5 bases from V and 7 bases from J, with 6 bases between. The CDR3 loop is CASSIKNEQFF. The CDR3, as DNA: TGTGCCAGCTCAATTAAAAATGAGCAGTTCTTC.

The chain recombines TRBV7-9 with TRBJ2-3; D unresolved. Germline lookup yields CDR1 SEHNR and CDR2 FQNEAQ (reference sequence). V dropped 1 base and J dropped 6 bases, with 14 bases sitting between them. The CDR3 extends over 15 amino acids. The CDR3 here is CASSLEASVTDTQYF. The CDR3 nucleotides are TGTGCCAGCAGCTTAGAGGCGAGTGTTACGGATACGCAGTATTTT.

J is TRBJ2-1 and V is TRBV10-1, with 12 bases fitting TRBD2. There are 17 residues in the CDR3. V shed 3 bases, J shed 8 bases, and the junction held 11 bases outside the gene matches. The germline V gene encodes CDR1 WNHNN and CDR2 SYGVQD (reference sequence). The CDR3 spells CASSDPGASGRVDEQFF. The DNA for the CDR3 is TGCGCCAGCAGTGACCCCGGAGCTAGCGGGAGGGTTGATGAGCAGTTCTTC.

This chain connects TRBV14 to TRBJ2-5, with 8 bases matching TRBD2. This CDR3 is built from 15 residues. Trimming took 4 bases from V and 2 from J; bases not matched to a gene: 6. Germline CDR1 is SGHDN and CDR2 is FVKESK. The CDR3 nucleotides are TGTGCCAGCAGCCTTCTAGCGGGTAGACAAGAGACCCAGTACTTC. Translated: CASSLLAGRQETQYF.

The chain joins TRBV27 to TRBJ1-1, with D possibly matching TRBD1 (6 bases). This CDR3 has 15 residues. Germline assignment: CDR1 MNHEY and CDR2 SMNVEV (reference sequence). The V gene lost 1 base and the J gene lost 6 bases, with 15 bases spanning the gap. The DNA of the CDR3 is TGTGCCAGCAGTTTATGGGCAGGGGAAAACCCTGAAGCTTTCTTT. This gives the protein CASSLWAGENPEAFF.

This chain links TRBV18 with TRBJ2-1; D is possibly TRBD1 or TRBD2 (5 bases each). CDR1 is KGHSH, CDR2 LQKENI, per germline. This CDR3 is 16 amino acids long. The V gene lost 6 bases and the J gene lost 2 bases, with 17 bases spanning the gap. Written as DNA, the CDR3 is TGTGCCAGCTCCCGACTCCCTCCGGGGCCCTACAATGAGCAGTTCTTC. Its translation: CASSRLPPGPYNEQFF.

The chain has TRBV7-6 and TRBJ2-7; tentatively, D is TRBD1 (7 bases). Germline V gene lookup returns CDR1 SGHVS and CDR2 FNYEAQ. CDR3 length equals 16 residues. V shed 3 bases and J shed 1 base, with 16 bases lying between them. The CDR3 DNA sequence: TGTGCCAGCAGCTTCGAGCAGGGGGGATTTTCCTACGAGCAGTACTTC. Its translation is CASSFEQGGFSYEQYF.

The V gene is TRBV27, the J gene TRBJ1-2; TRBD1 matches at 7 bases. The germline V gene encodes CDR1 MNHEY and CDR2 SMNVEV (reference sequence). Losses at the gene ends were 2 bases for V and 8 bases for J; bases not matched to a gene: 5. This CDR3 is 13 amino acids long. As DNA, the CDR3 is TGTGCCAGCAGTTTAGCAGGGGGTAGGGGCTACACCTTC. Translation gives CASSLAGGRGYTF.

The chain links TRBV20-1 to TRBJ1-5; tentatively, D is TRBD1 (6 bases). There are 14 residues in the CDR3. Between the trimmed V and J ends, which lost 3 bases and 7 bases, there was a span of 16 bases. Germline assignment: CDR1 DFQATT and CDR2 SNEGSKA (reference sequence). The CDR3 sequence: CSASVQGLTQPQHF. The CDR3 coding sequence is TGCAGTGCTAGTGTCCAGGGGTTAACGCAGCCCCAGCATTTT.

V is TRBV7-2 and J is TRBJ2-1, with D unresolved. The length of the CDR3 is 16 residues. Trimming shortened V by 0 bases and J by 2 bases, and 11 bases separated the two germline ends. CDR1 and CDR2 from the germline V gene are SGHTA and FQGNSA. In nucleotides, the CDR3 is TGTGCCAGCAGCTTAGCTTTGGCGTCACCCTACAATGAGCAGTTCTTC. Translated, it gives CASSLALASPYNEQFF.

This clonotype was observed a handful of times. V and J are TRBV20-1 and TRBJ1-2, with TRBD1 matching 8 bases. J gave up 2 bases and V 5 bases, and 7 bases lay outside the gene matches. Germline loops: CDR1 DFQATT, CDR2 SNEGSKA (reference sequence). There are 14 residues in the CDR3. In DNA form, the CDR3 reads TGCAGTGCTCCTGGACAGGGCCTAAACTATGGCTACACCTTC. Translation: CSAPGQGLNYGYTF.

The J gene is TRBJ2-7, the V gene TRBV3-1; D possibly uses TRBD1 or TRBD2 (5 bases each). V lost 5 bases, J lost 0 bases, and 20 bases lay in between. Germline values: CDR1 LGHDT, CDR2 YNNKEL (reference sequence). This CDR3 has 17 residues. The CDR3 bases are TGTGCCAGCAGCGCCATTCACGACAGCGGACCCTCCTACGAGCAGTACTTC. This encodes CASSAIHDSGPSYEQYF.

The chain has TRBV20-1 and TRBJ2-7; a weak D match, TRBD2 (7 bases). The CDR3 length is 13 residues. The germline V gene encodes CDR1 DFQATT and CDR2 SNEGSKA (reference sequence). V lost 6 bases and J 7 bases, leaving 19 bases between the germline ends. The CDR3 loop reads CSAIGGGAFEQYF. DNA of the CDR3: TGCAGTGCCATAGGGGGGGGAGCCTTTGAGCAGTACTTC.

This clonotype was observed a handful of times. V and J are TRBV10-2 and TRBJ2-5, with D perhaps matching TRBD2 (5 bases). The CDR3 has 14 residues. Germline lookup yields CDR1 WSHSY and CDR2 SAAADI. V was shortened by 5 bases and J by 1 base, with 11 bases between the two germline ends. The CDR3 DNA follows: TGCGCCAGCAGTCTACTAGGCCGCCAAGAGACCCAGTACTTC. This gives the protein CASSLLGRQETQYF.